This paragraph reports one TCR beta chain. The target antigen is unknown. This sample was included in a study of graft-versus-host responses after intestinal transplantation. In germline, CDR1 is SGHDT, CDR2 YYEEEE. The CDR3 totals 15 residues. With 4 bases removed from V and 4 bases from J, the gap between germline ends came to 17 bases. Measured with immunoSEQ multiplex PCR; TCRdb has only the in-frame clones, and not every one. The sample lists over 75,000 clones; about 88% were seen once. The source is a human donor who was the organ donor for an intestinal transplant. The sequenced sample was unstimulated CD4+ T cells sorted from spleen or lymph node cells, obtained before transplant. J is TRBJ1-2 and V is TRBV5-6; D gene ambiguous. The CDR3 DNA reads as TGTGCCAGCAGCGCGGTGGCCCCGCGTAGCTATGGCTACACCTTC. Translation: CASSAVAPRSYGYTF.